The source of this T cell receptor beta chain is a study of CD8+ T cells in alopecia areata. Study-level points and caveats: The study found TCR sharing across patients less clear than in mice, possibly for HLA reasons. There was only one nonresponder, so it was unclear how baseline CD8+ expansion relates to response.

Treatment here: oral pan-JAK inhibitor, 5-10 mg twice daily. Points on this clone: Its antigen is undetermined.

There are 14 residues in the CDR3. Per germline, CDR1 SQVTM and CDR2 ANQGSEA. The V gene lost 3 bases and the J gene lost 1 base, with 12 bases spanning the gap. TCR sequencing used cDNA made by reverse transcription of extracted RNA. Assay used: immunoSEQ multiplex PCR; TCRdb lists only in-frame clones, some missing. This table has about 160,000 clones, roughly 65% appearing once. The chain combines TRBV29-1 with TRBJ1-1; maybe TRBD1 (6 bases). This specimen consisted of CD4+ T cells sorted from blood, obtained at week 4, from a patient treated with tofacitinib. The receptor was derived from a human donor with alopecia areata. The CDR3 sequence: CSVDTGGGNTEAFF. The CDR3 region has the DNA TGCAGCGTTGATACCGGAGGGGGGAACACTGAAGCTTTCTTT. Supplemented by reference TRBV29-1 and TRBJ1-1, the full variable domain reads SAVISQKPSRDICQRGTSLTIQCQVDSQVTMMFWYRQQPGQSLTLIATANQGSEATYESGFVIDKFPISRPNLTFSTLTVSNMSPEDSSIYLCSVDTGGGNTEAFFGQGTRLTVV.